Following are 3 T cell receptor beta chains from one sample sequenced in a study of lymphopenia after photon versus proton radiotherapy (dated by TCRdb to between 2018 and 2020). The library was built by means of the immunoSEQ multiplex PCR assay. Sourced from immuneACCESS, this table was stored by TCRdb with only in-frame sequences that have V and J called. A share of the clones is absent; for the studies checked, an unresolved V gene accounts for under half, and the remainder has no known explanation. This sample lists 55,000 to 85,000 clones; 80% to 95% were detected once. Over 2% of the sample belongs to the ten largest clones. The sequencing used peripheral blood, collected from a patient treated with photon-based radiotherapy. These receptors all stem from a woman between 40 and 55 years old with cholangiocarcinoma.

The V and J genes are TRBV18 and TRBJ1-5; 10 bases fit TRBD1. Germline V lookup: CDR1 KGHSH, CDR2 LQKENI. The CDR3 extends over 15 amino acids. J gave up 2 bases and V 3 bases, and 1 base lay outside the gene matches. The CDR3 nucleotides are TGTGCCAGCTCACCCGGGACAGGGGGCAATCAGCCCCAGCATTTT. Protein: CASSPGTGGNQPQHF.

The chain employs TRBV5-8 and TRBJ1-1; D call uncertain. The CDR3 runs to 14 residues. Trimming pared 6 bases from V and 2 bases from J, leaving 14 bases between. Germline CDR1 SGHTS, CDR2 YDEGEE. This CDR3 reads CASILNSVNTEAFF. The CDR3 DNA follows: TGTGCCAGCATCCTAAACTCAGTAAACACTGAAGCTTTCTTT.

The rearrangement uses TRBV7-2 and TRBJ2-3, with D unclear. With 3 bases removed from V and 3 bases from J, the gap between germline ends came to 7 bases. The CDR3 loop spans 13 amino acids. Germline assignment: CDR1 SGHTA and CDR2 FQGNSA. The CDR3 DNA sequence: TGTGCCAGCAGCTTTAGCCAAACAGATACGCAGTATTTT. Translation: CASSFSQTDTQYF.